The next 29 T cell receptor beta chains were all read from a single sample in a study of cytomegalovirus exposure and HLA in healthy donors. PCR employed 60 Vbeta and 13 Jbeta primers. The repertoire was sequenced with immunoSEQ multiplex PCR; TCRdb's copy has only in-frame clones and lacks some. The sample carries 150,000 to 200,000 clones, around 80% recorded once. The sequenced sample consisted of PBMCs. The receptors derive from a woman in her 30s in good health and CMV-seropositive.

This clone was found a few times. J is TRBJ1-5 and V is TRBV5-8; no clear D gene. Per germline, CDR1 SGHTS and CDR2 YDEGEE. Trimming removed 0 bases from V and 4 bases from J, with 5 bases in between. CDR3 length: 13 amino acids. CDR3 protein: CASSLVSNQPQHF. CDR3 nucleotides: TGTGCCAGCAGCTTGGTTAGTAATCAGCCCCAGCATTTT.

Here the CDR3 DNA reads TGTGCCACAAAATATACTGAGAGCTCCTACGAGCAGTACTTC. Its translation: CATKYTESSYEQYF. The chain is built from TRBV10-3 and TRBJ2-7, with D hard to call. Germline V gene lookup returns CDR1 ENHRY and CDR2 SYGVKD. V was cut by 10 bases and J by 0 bases, with 16 bases left in between. The CDR3 covers 14 residues.

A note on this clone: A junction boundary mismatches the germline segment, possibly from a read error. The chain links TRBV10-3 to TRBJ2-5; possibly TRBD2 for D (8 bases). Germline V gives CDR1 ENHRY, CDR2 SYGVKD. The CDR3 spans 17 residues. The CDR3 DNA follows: TGTGCCATCAGGGACGGGGGGGAGACAGGGTCCCAACAGACCCAGTACTTC. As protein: CAIRDGGETGSQQTQYF.

The CDR3 here is CASSLSSTTSRDTQYF. CDR3 DNA sequence: TGTGCCAGCAGCTTAAGCTCGACTACTTCGAGAGATACGCAGTATTTT. This sequence joins TRBV11-3 and TRBJ2-3, with a possible D match to TRBD2 (5 bases). The ends were cut back, 2 bases at V and 5 bases at J, with 17 bases in the middle. CDR1 is SGHNT and CDR2 is YENEEA in the germline V gene. CDR3 length equals 16 residues.

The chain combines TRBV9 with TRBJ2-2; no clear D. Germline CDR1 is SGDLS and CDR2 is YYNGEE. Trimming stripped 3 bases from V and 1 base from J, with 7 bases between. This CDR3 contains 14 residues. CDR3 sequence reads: CASSATGNTGELFF. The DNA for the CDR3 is TGTGCCAGCAGCGCAACCGGGAACACCGGGGAGCTGTTTTTT.

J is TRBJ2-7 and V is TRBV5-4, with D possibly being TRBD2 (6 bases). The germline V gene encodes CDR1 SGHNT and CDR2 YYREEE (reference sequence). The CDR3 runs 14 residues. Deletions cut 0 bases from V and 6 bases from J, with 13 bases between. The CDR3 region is CASSLDGSRLEQYF. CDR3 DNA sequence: TGTGCCAGCAGCTTGGACGGGAGTCGGCTCGAGCAGTACTTC.

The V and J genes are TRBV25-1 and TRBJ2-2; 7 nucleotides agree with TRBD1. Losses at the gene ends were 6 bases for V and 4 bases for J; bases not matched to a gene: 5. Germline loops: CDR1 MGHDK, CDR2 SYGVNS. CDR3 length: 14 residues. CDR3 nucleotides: TGTGCCAGCAGCGACAGGGTCAGCACCGGGGAGCTGTTTTTT. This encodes CASSDRVSTGELFF.

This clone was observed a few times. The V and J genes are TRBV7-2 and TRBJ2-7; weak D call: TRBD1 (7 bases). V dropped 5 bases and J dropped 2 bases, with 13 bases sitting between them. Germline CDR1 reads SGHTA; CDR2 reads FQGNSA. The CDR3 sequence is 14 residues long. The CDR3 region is CASSGSRGAYEQYF. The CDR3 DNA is TGTGCCAGCAGCGGGTCCAGGGGGGCCTACGAGCAGTACTTC. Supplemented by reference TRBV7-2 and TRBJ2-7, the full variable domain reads GAGVSQSPSNKVTEKGKDVELRCDPISGHTALYWYRQSLGQGLEFLIYFQGNSAPDKSGLPSDRFSAERTGGSVSTLTIQRTQQEDSAVYLCASSGSRGAYEQYFGPGTRLTVT.

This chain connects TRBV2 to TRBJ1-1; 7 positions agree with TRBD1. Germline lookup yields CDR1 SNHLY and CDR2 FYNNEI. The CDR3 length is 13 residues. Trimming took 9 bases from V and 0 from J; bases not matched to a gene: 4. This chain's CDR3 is CASNRGVNTEAFF. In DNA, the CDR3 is TGTGCCAGTAACAGGGGTGTGAACACTGAAGCTTTCTTT.

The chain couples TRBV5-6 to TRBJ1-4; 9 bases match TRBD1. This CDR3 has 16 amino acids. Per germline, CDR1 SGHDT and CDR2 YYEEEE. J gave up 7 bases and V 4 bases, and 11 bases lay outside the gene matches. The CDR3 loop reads CASSTGTGYVSEKLFF. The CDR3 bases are TGTGCCAGCAGCACCGGGACAGGGTACGTTAGTGAAAAACTGTTTTTT.

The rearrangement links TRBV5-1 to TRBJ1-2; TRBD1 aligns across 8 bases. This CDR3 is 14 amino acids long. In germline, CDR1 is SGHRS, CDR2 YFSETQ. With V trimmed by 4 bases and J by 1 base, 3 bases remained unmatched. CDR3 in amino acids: CASSRTGHNYGYTF. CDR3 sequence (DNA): TGCGCCAGCAGCCGGACAGGGCATAACTATGGCTACACCTTC.

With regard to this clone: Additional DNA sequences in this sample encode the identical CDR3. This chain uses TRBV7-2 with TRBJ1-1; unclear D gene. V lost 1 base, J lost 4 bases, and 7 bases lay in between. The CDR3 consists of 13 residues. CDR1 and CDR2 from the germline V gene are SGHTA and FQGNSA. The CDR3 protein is CASSLVRGTEAFF. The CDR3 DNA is TGTGCCAGCAGCTTAGTTCGCGGCACTGAAGCTTTCTTT.

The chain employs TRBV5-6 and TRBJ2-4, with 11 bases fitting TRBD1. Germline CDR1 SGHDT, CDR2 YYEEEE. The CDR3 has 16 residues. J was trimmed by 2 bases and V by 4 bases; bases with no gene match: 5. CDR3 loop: CASSQGQGVPKNIQYF. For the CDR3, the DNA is TGTGCCAGCAGCCAGGGACAGGGGGTACCCAAAAACATTCAGTACTTC.

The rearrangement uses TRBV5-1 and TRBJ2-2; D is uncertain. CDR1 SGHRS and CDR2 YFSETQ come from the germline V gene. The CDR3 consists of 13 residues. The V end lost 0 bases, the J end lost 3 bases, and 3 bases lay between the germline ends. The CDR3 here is CASSLADTGELFF. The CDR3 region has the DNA TGCGCCAGCAGCTTGGCTGACACCGGGGAGCTGTTTTTT.

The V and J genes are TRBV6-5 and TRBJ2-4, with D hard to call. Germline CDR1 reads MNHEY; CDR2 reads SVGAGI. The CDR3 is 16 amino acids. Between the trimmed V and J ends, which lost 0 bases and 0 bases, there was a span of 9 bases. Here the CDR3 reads CASSYSPSGAKNIQYF. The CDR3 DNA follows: TGTGCCAGCAGTTACTCCCCTTCGGGAGCCAAAAACATTCAGTACTTC.

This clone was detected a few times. This chain's CDR3 is CASSWDRDKQFF. The CDR3 DNA is TGCGCCAGCAGCTGGGACAGGGACAAGCAGTTCTTC. The chain carries TRBV5-1 and TRBJ2-1; TRBD1 matches 9 bases. After removal of 3 bases from V and 11 bases from J, the junction contained 3 bases not matched to a gene. CDR1 and CDR2 from the germline V gene are SGHRS and YFSETQ. The CDR3 covers 12 residues.

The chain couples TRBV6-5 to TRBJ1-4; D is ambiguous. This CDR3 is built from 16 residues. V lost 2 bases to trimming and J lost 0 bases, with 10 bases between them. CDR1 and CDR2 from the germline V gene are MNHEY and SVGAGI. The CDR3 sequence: CASSYTRQTTNEKLFF. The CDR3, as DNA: TGTGCCAGCAGTTACACGAGGCAGACAACTAATGAAAAACTGTTTTTT.

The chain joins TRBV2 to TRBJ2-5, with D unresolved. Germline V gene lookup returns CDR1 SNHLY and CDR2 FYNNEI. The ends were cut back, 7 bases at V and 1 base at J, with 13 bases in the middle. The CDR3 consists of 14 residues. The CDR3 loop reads CASNMPEFQETQYF. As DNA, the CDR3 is TGTGCCAGCAATATGCCGGAGTTCCAAGAGACCCAGTACTTC.

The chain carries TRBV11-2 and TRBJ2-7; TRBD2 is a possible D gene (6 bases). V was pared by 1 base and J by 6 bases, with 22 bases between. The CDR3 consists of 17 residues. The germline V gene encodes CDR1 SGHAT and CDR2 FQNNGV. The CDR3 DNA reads TGTGCCAGCAGCTTAGTTTGGGACTTTGCCACCTCTGGCGAGCAGTACTTC. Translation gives CASSLVWDFATSGEQYF.

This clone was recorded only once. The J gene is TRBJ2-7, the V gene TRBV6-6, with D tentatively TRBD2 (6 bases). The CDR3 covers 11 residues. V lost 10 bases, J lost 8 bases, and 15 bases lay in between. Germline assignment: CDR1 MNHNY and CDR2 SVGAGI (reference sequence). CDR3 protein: CATFHAGKQYF. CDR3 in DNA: TGTGCCACGTTTCACGCGGGGAAGCAGTACTTC.

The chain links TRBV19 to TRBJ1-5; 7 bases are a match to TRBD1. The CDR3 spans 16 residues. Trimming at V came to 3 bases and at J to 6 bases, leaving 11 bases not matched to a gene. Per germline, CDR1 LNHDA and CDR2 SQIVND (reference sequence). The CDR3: CASSISRDSYSQPQHF. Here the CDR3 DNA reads TGTGCCAGTAGTATTTCCCGGGACAGTTACTCTCAGCCCCAGCATTTT.

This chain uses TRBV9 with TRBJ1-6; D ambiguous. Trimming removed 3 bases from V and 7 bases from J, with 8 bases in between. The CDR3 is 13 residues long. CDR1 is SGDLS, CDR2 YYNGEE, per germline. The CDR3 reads CASSGIQNSPLHF. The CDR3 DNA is TGTGCCAGCAGCGGTATACAGAATTCACCCCTCCACTTT.

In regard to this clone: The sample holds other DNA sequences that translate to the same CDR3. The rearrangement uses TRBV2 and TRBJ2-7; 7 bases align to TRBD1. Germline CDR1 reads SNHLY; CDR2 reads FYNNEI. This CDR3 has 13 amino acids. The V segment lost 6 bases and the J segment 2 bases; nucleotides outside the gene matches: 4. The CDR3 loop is CASSRDSTYEQYF. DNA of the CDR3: TGTGCCAGCAGCCGGGACAGCACCTACGAGCAGTACTTC.

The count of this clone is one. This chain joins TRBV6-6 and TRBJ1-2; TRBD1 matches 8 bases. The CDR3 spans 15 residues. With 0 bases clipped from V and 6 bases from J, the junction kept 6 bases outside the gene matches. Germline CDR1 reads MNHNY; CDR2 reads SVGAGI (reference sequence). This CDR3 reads CASSYSTLTGDGYTF. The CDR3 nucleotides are TGTGCCAGCAGTTACTCTACCTTGACAGGGGATGGCTACACCTTC.

CDR3 nucleotide sequence: TGTGCCACCAGCAGAAACAGGGGGCCCTTGGGATCACCCCTCCACTTT. This codes for CATSRNRGPLGSPLHF. The chain recombines TRBV15 with TRBJ1-6; TRBD1 agrees at 9 bases. Unmatched junction bases numbered 9, after V lost 2 bases and J lost 10 bases. Germline V gene data show CDR1 as LNHNV and CDR2 as YYDKDF (reference sequence). The CDR3 contains 16 residues.

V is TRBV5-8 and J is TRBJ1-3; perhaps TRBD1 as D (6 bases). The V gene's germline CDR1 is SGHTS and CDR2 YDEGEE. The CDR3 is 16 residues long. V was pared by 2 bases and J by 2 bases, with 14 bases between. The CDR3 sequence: CASSFSQGIAGNTIYF. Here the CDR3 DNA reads TGTGCCAGCAGCTTTTCACAGGGTATCGCTGGAAACACCATATATTTT.

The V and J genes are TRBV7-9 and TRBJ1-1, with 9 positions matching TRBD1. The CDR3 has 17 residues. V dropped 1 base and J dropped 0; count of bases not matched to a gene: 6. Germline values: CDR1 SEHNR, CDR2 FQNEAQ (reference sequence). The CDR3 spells CASSLGTGGPLNTEAFF. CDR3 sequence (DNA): TGTGCCAGCAGCTTAGGTACAGGGGGCCCTCTGAACACTGAAGCTTTCTTT.

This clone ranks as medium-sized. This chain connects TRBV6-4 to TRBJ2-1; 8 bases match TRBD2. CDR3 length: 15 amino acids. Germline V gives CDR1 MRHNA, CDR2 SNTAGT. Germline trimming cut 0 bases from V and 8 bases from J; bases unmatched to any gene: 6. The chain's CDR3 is CASSDSAGGRDEQFF. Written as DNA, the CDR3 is TGTGCCAGCAGTGACTCTGCGGGGGGCCGAGATGAGCAGTTCTTC.

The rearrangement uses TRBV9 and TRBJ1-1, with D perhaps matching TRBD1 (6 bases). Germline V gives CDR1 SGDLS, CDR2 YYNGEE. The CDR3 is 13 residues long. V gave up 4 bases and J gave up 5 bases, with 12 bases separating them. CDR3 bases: TGTGCCAGCAGCCCCCAGGGGCCGACTGAAGCTTTCTTT. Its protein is CASSPQGPTEAFF.